The rows below give T cell receptor beta chains drawn from one sample of a study of Ad26.COV2.S vaccination and SARS-CoV-2 variants. Produced via immunoSEQ multiplex PCR; TCRdb's table is partial and in-frame only. This sample has around 450,000 clones; 75% to 95% occur once, and the top ten carry 12%. This specimen was peripheral blood, taken in a trial of Ad26.COV2.S vaccine versus placebo. Source of these receptors: a person between 18 and 65 years old who received the Ad26.COV2.S COVID-19 vaccine or a placebo. CDR3s include the opening cysteine and the closing phenylalanine or tryptophan. Each record gives: D gene, V gene, clone size, J gene, CDR3 protein, CDR3 DNA. The D gene is left open where the match is weak. Clone sizes are given selectively: once, few, many, or a class where the clone is expanded.

NA	TRBV19	NA	TRBJ2-7	CASSEQKINLYEQYF	TGTGCCAGTAGTGAACAGAAAATAAACCTCTACGAGCAGTACTTC
TRBD2	TRBV6-5	NA	TRBJ2-7	CASSSETSGRAEQYF	TGTGCCAGCAGTTCCGAAACTAGCGGGAGAGCCGAGCAGTACTTC
TRBD1	TRBV5-1	NA	TRBJ1-3	CASSLWGQTDSGNTIYF	TGCGCCAGCAGCTTGTGGGGACAGACCGACTCTGGAAACACCATATATTTT
NA	TRBV21-1	NA	TRBJ1-4	CASSKAVEVHEKLFF	TGTGCCAGCAGCAAAGCCGTGGAGGTCCATGAAAAACTGTTTTTT
NA	TRBV19	NA	TRBJ2-1	CASSSTPYNEQFF	TGTGCCAGTAGCTCGACTCCTTACAATGAGCAGTTCTTC
NA	TRBV6-2/TRBV6-3	NA	TRBJ2-7	CASSYKTEDSYEQYF	TGTGCCAGCAGTTACAAGACGGAGGACTCCTACGAGCAGTACTTC
NA	TRBV14	once	TRBJ1-1	CASSQSLESNTEAFF	TGTGCCAGCAGCCAATCTTTGGAGTCGAACACTGAAGCTTTCTTT
NA	TRBV6-4	NA	TRBJ2-1	CASSDSPSSYNEQFF	TGTGCCAGCAGTGACTCTCCTAGCTCCTACAATGAGCAGTTCTTC
TRBD1	TRBV4-1	NA	TRBJ1-2	CASSQDNIGTGWQFGYGYTF	TGCGCCAGCAGCCAAGATAACATCGGGACAGGGTGGCAATTCGGCTATGGCTACACCTTC
TRBD2	TRBV9	NA	TRBJ2-3	CASSPRTSGRNTQYF	TGTGCCAGCAGCCCAAGGACTAGCGGGAGAAATACGCAGTATTTT
NA	TRBV9	NA	TRBJ1-1	CASSVAWANTEAFF	TGTGCCAGCAGCGTAGCATGGGCAAACACTGAAGCTTTCTTT
TRBD2	TRBV18	once	TRBJ2-1	CASSPLSGGGNEQFF	TGTGCCAGCTCACCCCTTAGCGGGGGGGGGAATGAGCAGTTCTTC
TRBD1	TRBV7-9	NA	TRBJ1-4	CASSIGTGLEKLFF	TGTGCCAGCAGCATCGGGACAGGGTTAGAAAAACTGTTTTTT
NA	TRBV15	NA	TRBJ1-5	CATSRDHRQPQHF	TGTGCCACCAGCAGAGATCACCGGCAGCCCCAGCATTTT
NA	TRBV7-9	NA	TRBJ2-7	CASSSTTPHEQYF	TGTGCCAGCAGCTCTACGACCCCCCACGAGCAGTACTTC
TRBD2	TRBV4-2	NA	TRBJ2-7	CASSQGLAGGHEQYF	TGTGCCAGCAGCCAAGGGCTAGCGGGAGGGCACGAGCAGTACTTC
TRBD2	TRBV5-3	NA	TRBJ2-1	CARSLDSGLAGAWSYNEQFF	TGTGCCAGAAGCTTGGACTCGGGACTAGCGGGAGCTTGGTCCTACAATGAGCAGTTCTTC
TRBD1	TRBV5-1	NA	TRBJ2-3	CASSEGQGVSTDTQYF	TGCGCCAGCAGCGAGGGACAGGGGGTTAGCACAGATACGCAGTATTTT
NA	TRBV28	NA	TRBJ2-7	CASSFVHEQYF	TGTGCCAGCAGTTTCGTCCACGAGCAGTACTTC
TRBD2	TRBV7-2	NA	TRBJ2-5	CASSSASGYSAETQYF	TGTGCCAGCAGCTCCGCTAGCGGTTATTCGGCGGAGACCCAGTACTTC
NA	TRBV7-9	NA	TRBJ1-4	CASTFVGTTNEKLFF	TGTGCCAGCACCTTCGTGGGGACAACTAATGAAAAACTGTTTTTT
TRBD2	TRBV4-1	few	TRBJ2-7	CASSQDRTGLVYEQYF	TGCGCCAGCAGCCAAGATCGGACGGGACTAGTGTACGAGCAGTACTTC
TRBD1	TRBV28	NA	TRBJ2-5	CASKGQGGYQETQYF	TGTGCCAGCAAGGGACAGGGGGGGTACCAAGAGACCCAGTACTTC
TRBD1	TRBV9	few	TRBJ1-1	CASSPRTGSNTEAFF	TGTGCCAGCAGCCCCCGGACAGGTTCTAACACTGAAGCTTTCTTT
NA	TRBV6-5	NA	TRBJ1-2	CASARGNLANYGYTF	TGTGCCAGCGCTCGGGGGAACTTAGCTAACTATGGCTACACCTTC
NA	TRBV12-3/TRBV12-4	NA	TRBJ2-1	CASSQGINEQFF	TGTGCCAGCAGTCAGGGTATCAATGAGCAGTTCTTC
TRBD2	TRBV13	NA	TRBJ2-5	CASSSRLAGVETQYF	TGTGCCAGCAGCTCCAGATTAGCGGGAGTGGAGACCCAGTACTTC
NA	TRBV4-1	NA	TRBJ1-3	CASSRARGNTIYF	TGCGCCAGCAGTCGCGCTAGGGGAAACACCATATATTTT
NA	TRBV19	NA	TRBJ1-1	CASSAILDEAFF	TGTGCCAGTTCGGCAATTCTGGATGAAGCTTTCTTT
NA	TRBV19	NA	TRBJ1-1	CASRSGDRDTEAFF	TGTGCCAGTAGATCGGGGGATCGGGACACTGAAGCTTTCTTT
NA	TRBV24-1	NA	TRBJ2-5	CATSDSSWGETQYF	TGTGCCACCAGTGATTCCAGCTGGGGAGAGACCCAGTACTTC
NA	TRBV12-3/TRBV12-4	once	TRBJ1-6	CASSSQTGSPLHF	TGTGCCAGCAGTTCCCAGACAGGATCACCCCTCCACTTT
TRBD1	TRBV18	NA	TRBJ1-5	CASSPTGGIQPQHF	TGTGCCAGCTCACCAACAGGGGGCATTCAGCCCCAGCATTTT
TRBD1	TRBV7-8	NA	TRBJ2-7	CASSAGTDREQYF	TGTGCCAGCAGCGCCGGGACAGATAGGGAGCAGTACTTC
TRBD2	TRBV3-1/TRBV3-2	NA	TRBJ2-1	CASNQGLAGDNEQFF	TGTGCCAGCAACCAGGGACTAGCGGGAGACAATGAGCAGTTCTTC
NA	TRBV7-2	NA	TRBJ2-7	CASSSKLVGEQYF	TGTGCCAGCAGCTCTAAACTAGTGGGTGAGCAGTACTTC
TRBD2	TRBV7-7	NA	TRBJ2-3	CASSLLGGVTDTQYF	TGTGCTAGCAGCTTACTCGGGGGGGTCACAGATACGCAGTATTTT
TRBD2	TRBV2	once	TRBJ2-7	CASSEIAGAYEQYF	TGTGCCAGCAGTGAGATCGCGGGAGCCTACGAGCAGTACTTC
NA	TRBV30	NA	TRBJ2-3	CACSTTDTQYF	TGTGCCTGTTCGACGACAGATACGCAGTATTTT
NA	TRBV5-1	NA	TRBJ1-3	CASSVGLDSGNTIYF	TGCGCCAGCAGCGTGGGGCTTGACTCTGGAAACACCATATATTTT
NA	TRBV30	once	TRBJ1-2	CAWTELPYGYTF	TGTGCCTGGACGGAATTACCCTATGGCTACACCTTC
NA	TRBV11-2	NA	TRBJ2-5	CASSLGQEYLAQYF	TGTGCCAGCAGCTTAGGCCAAGAATATCTGGCCCAGTACTTC
TRBD2	TRBV12-3/TRBV12-4	NA	TRBJ2-4	CASSRGLAGQYF	TGTGCCAGCAGCCGCGGACTAGCGGGTCAGTACTTC
TRBD2	TRBV2	once	TRBJ2-1	CASDLAGSSYNEQFF	TGTGCCAGCGATCTAGCGGGAAGCTCCTACAATGAGCAGTTCTTC